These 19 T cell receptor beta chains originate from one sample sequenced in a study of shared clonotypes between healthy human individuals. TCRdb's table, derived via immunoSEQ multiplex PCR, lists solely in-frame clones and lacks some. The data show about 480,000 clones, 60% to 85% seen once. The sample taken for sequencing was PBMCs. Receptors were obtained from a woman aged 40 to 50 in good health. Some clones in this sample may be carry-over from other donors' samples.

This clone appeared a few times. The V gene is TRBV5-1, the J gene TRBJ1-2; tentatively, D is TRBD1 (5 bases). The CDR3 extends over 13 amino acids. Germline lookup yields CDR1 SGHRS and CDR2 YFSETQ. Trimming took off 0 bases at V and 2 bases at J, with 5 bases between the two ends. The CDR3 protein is CASSLGQNYGYTF. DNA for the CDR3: TGCGCCAGCAGCTTGGGACAGAACTATGGCTACACCTTC.

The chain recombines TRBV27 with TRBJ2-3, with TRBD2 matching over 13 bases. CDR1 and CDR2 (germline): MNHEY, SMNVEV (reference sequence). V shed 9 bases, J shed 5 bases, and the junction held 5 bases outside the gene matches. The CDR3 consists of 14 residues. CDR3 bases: TGTGCCAGTAGGACTAGCGGGAGTAAAGATACGCAGTATTTT. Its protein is CASRTSGSKDTQYF.

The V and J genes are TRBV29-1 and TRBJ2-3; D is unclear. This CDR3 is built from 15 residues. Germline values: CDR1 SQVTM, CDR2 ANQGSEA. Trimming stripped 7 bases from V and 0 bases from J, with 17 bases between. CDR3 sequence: CSAHRSGASTDTQYF. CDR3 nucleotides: TGCAGCGCGCACCGGAGTGGCGCTAGCACAGATACGCAGTATTTT.

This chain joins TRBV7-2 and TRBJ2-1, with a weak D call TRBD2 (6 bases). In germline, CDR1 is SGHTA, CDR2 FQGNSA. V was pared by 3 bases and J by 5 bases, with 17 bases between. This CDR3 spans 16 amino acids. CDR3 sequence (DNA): TGTGCCAGCAGCTTGCAAATAGCGGAAACTAACAATGAGCAGTTCTTC. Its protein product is CASSLQIAETNNEQFF.

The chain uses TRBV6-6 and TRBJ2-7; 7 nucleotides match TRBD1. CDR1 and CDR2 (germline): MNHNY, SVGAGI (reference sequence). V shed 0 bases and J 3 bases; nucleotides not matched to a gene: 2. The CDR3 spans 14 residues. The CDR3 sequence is CASSYSGQLYEQYF. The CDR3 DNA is TGTGCCAGCAGTTACTCGGGACAGCTCTACGAGCAGTACTTC.

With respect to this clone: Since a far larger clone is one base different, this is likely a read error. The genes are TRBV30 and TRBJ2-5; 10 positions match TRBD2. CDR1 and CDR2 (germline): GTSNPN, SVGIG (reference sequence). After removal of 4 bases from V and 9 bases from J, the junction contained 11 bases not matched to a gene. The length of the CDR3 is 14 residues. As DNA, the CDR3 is TGTGCCTGGACTAGCGGGAGCTTTCAGGAGGCCCAGTACTTC. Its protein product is CAWTSGSFQEAQYF. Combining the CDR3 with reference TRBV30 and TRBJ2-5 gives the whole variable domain SQTIHQWPATLVQPVGSPLSLECTVEGTSNPNLYWYRQAAGRGLQLLFYSVGIGQISSEVPQNLSASRPQDRQFILSSKKLLLSDSGFYLCAWTSGSFQEAQYFGPGTRLLVL.

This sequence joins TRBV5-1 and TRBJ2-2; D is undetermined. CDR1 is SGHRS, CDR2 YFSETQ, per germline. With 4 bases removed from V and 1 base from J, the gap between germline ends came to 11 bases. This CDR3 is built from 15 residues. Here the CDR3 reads CASSPPLGNTGELFF. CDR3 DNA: TGCGCCAGCAGCCCCCCCTTAGGGAACACCGGGGAGCTGTTTTTT.

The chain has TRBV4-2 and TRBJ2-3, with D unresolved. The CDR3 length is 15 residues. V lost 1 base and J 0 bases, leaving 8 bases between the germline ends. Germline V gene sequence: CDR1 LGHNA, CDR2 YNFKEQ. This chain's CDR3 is CASSQVRPSTDTQYF. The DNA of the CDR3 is TGTGCCAGCAGCCAAGTCAGGCCGAGCACAGATACGCAGTATTTT.

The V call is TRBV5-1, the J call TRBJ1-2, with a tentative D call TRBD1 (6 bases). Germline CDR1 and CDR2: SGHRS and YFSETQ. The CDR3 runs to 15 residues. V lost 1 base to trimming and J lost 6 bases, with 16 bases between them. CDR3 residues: CASSLLGTTSDGYTF. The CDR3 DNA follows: TGCGCCAGCAGCTTGTTGGGGACAACTTCTGATGGCTACACCTTC.

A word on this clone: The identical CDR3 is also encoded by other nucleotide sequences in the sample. The CDR3 DNA sequence: TGTGCCAGCAGCTTGGGCAATGAGCAGTTCTTC. Encoded protein: CASSLGNEQFF. The chain carries TRBV7-9 and TRBJ2-1; D remains ambiguous. The CDR3 spans 11 residues. V was shortened by 3 bases and J by 6 bases, with 3 bases between the two germline ends. CDR1 is SEHNR, CDR2 FQNEAQ, per germline (reference sequence).

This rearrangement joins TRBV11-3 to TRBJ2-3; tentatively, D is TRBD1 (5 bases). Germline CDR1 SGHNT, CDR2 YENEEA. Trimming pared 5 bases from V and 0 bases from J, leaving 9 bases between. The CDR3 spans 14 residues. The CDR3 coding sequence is TGTGCCAGCAGCGTGGGGCCCAGCACAGATACGCAGTATTTT. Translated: CASSVGPSTDTQYF.

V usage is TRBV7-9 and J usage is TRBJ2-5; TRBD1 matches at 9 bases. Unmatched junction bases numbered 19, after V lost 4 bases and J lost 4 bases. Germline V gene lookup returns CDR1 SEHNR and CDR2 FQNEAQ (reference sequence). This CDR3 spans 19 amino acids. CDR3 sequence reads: CASSYPKRGQGILGETQYF. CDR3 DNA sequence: TGTGCCAGCAGCTATCCTAAACGTGGACAGGGGATTTTAGGAGAGACCCAGTACTTC.

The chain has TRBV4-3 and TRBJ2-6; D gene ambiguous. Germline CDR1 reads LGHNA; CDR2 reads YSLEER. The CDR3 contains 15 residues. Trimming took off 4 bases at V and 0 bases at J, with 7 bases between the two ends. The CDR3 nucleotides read TGCGCCAGCAGCCGGCAAAGCTCTGGGGCCAACGTCCTGACTTTC. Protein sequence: CASSRQSSGANVLTF.

The CDR3 here is CASSIRERGIQYF. The DNA for the CDR3 is TGTGCCAGCAGCATTCGTGAAAGGGGCATTCAGTACTTC. The chain employs TRBV7-2 and TRBJ2-4, with a weak D call TRBD1 (5 bases). Germline CDR1 reads SGHTA; CDR2 reads FQGNSA. V dropped 5 bases and J dropped 9 bases, with 14 bases sitting between them. The CDR3 is made up of 13 amino acids. Using reference TRBV7-2 and TRBJ2-4 for the parts outside the CDR3, the full variable domain is GAGVSQSPSNKVTEKGKDVELRCDPISGHTALYWYRQSLGQGLEFLIYFQGNSAPDKSGLPSDRFSAERTGGSVSTLTIQRTQQEDSAVYLCASSIRERGIQYFGAGTRLSVL.

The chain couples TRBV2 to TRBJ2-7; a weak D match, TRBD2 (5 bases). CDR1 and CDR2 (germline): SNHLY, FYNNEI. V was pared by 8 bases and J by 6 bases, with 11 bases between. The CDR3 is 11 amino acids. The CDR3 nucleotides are TGTGCCAGCGGACTCGCCGCCGAGCAGTACTTC. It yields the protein CASGLAAEQYF.

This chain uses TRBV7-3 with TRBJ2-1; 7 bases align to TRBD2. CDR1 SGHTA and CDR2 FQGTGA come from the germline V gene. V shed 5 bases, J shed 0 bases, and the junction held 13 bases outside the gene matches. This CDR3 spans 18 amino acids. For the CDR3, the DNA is TGTGCCAGCAGCGCTCAACCGGGACTACCGAGCTCCTACAATGAGCAGTTCTTC. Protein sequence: CASSAQPGLPSSYNEQFF. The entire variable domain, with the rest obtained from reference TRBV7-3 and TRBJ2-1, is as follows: GAGVSQTPSNKVTEKGKYVELRCDPISGHTALYWYRQSLGQGPEFLIYFQGTGAADDSGLPNDRFFAVRPEGSVSTLKIQRTERGDSAVYLCASSAQPGLPSSYNEQFFGPGTRLTVL.

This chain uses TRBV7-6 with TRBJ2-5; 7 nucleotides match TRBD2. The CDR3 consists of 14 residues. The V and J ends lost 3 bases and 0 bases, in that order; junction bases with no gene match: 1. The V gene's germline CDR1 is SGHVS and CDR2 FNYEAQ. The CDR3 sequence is CASSLGLYQETQYF. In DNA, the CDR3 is TGTGCCAGCAGCTTGGGACTATACCAAGAGACCCAGTACTTC. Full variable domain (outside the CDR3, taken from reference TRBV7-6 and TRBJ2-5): GAGVSQSPRYKVTKRGQDVALRCDPISGHVSLYWYRQALGQGPEFLTYFNYEAQQDKSGLPNDRFSAERPEGSISTLTIQRTEQRDSAMYRCASSLGLYQETQYFGPGTRLLVL.

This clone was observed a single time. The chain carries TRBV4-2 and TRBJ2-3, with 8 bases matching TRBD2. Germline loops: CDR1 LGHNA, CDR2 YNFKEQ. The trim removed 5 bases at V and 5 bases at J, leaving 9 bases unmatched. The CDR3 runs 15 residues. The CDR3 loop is CASSLSAGGQDTQYF. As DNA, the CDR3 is TGTGCCAGCAGCTTGTCGGCGGGAGGTCAAGATACGCAGTATTTT.

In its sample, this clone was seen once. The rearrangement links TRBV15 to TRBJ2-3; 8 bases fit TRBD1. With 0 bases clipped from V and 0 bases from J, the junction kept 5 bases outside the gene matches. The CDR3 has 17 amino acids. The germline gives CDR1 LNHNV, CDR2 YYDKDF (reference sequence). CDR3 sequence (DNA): TGTGCCACCAGCAGAGACGACAGGGGTAGGAGCACAGATACGCAGTATTTT. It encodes CATSRDDRGRSTDTQYF. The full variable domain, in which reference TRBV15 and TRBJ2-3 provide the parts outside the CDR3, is DAMVIQNPRYQVTQFGKPVTLSCSQTLNHNVMYWYQQKSSQAPKLLFHYYDKDFNNEADTPDNFQSRRPNTSFCFLDIRSPGLGDTAMYLCATSRDDRGRSTDTQYFGPGTRLTVL.